The clone carrying this T cell receptor (beta chain) was seen a single time. Its antigen remains unknown. The sample is drawn from a study of cytomegalovirus exposure and HLA in healthy donors. Study background: Later, an analysis reported that the approximately 120 validation repertoires had used the same platform as the approximately 660 first-cohort repertoires.

General study results and limits: Cytomegalovirus-associated TCR beta chains were listed, numbering 164. Rarity marked most TCR sequences, yet some public TCRs occurred in many donors.

The donors were part of the validation cohort, which consisted of more than 90 subjects and was separate from the first cohort of 666 subjects. Germline loops: CDR1 LNHDA, CDR2 SQIVND (reference sequence). The V end lost 5 bases, the J end lost 9 bases, and 14 bases lay between the germline ends. The CDR3 is 12 amino acids. Generated by immunoSEQ multiplex PCR, the TCRdb table keeps only in-frame clones and is missing some. The sample records tens of thousands of clones, 95% to 97% being singletons. This chain links TRBV19 with TRBJ2-7, with D maybe TRBD1 (6 bases). Sample: PBMCs. The receptor was derived from a man younger than 35 in good health and CMV-seropositive. CDR3 residues: CASSPTDSLQYF. DNA of the CDR3: TGTGCCAGTAGTCCGACGGACAGCCTGCAGTACTTC.